This entry concerns a single T cell receptor beta chain. The target antigen is unknown. The record originates from a study of graft-versus-host responses after intestinal transplantation. Whole-study context: Transplants were multivisceral, liver-intestinal, or isolated intestinal.

The data were produced by immunoSEQ multiplex PCR, yet TCRdb's version contains in-frame clones alone and is incomplete. The sample consists of more than 85,000 clones, 93% of them appearing once. From germline, CDR1 is SGHNT and CDR2 YYREEE (reference sequence). The V end lost 8 bases, the J end lost 5 bases, and 12 bases lay between the germline ends. The CDR3 covers 12 residues. The clonotype comes from a human donor who received an intestinal transplant. The specimen was unstimulated CD8+ T cells sorted from spleen or lymph node cells, collected before intestinal transplant. J is TRBJ2-3 and V is TRBV5-4; the D gene is possibly TRBD2 (6 bases). The CDR3: CASHISGDTQYF. CDR3 DNA sequence: TGTGCCAGTCATATTAGCGGAGATACGCAGTATTTT.